These 28 T cell receptor beta chains came from one sample sequenced in a study of OX40 agonist ivuxolimab in advanced cancers. Method: immunoSEQ multiplex PCR; TCRdb's copy keeps in-frame clones and lacks some. The sample lists approximately 74,000 clones, roughly 88% occurring once. Sequenced material: CD4+ or CD8+ T cells sorted from blood, taken in a trial of the OX40 agonist ivuxolimab. The receptors here all came from an adult with an advanced solid tumor such as melanoma, head and neck, liver or kidney cancer.

V gene TRBV2 combines with J gene TRBJ2-1; the D is unclear. CDR3 size: 16 residues. Germline assignment: CDR1 SNHLY and CDR2 FYNNEI. The V end lost 4 bases, the J end lost 5 bases, and 18 bases lay between the germline ends. DNA for the CDR3: TGTGCCAGCAGTGCCTTGGGCGGAGAACTCAACAATGAGCAGTTCTTC. Amino acid sequence: CASSALGGELNNEQFF.

The chain uses TRBV2 and TRBJ2-7; 9 nucleotides match TRBD1. This CDR3 spans 13 amino acids. J was trimmed by 2 bases and V by 6 bases; bases with no gene match: 2. The germline gives CDR1 SNHLY, CDR2 FYNNEI. CDR3 protein: CASSRDRAYEQYF. As DNA, the CDR3 is TGTGCCAGCAGCAGGGACAGGGCCTACGAGCAGTACTTC.

The V and J genes are TRBV5-1 and TRBJ1-3, with TRBD1 identical over 7 bases. The CDR3 contains 16 residues. The junction had 7 bases not matched to a gene; V was cut back by 0 bases and J by 4 bases. In germline, CDR1 is SGHRS, CDR2 YFSETQ. CDR3 amino acids: CASSLVPTGSGNTIYF. CDR3 bases: TGCGCCAGCAGCTTGGTCCCGACAGGGTCAGGAAACACCATATATTTT.

The chain has TRBV18 and TRBJ1-5; maybe TRBD1 (5 bases). This CDR3 is 15 amino acids long. Germline V lookup: CDR1 KGHSH, CDR2 LQKENI. Trimming took 3 bases from V and 5 from J, leaving 14 bases between them. The CDR3, as DNA: TGTGCCAGCTCACCCTTTGCCGGGGCCGATCAGCCCCAGCATTTT. Amino acid sequence: CASSPFAGADQPQHF.

The chain has TRBV9 and TRBJ2-3; 12 nucleotides line up with TRBD2. Losses at the gene ends were 4 bases for V and 4 bases for J; bases not matched to a gene: 13. The CDR3 has 18 residues. The V gene's germline CDR1 is SGDLS and CDR2 YYNGEE. The CDR3, as DNA: TGTGCCAGCAGCTATCGACTAGCGGGGGTTAGGGGGGCAGATACGCAGTATTTT. Translating gives CASSYRLAGVRGADTQYF.

This rearrangement joins TRBV5-1 to TRBJ2-3; D uncertain. Germline-derived CDR1 and CDR2 are SGHRS and YFSETQ. The CDR3 has 15 residues. The V end was cut by 7 bases, the J end by 1 base, with 16 bases between. CDR3 sequence (DNA): TGCGCCAGCTACCTCGCCCCCCCGGGCACAGATACGCAGTATTTT. Amino acids: CASYLAPPGTDTQYF.

The chain employs TRBV11-3 and TRBJ2-7, with 9 positions matching TRBD1. The germline CDR1 and CDR2 sequences are SGHNT and YENEEA. J gave up 7 bases and V 5 bases, and 12 bases lay outside the gene matches. CDR3 size: 15 residues. CDR3 nucleotides: TGTGCCAGCAGCCGGGCCGGGACAGGGACGTTAGAGCAGTACTTC. It encodes CASSRAGTGTLEQYF.

The chain uses TRBV29-1 and TRBJ2-3; maybe TRBD1 (6 bases). Per the germline V gene, CDR1 is SQVTM and CDR2 is ANQGSEA. Trimming cost V 6 bases and J 4 bases, with 20 bases left between them. This CDR3 region has 15 residues. In DNA form, the CDR3 reads TGCAGCGTAGCCAGGGACATTTACGTTTCAGATACGCAGTATTTT. Translated: CSVARDIYVSDTQYF.

The V gene is TRBV6-6, the J gene TRBJ1-6; 9 bases are a match to TRBD1. Germline trimming cut 4 bases from V and 7 bases from J; bases unmatched to any gene: 5. The CDR3 has 15 residues. The V gene's germline CDR1 is MNHNY and CDR2 SVGAGI (reference sequence). The CDR3 loop reads CASSFQQGANSPLHF. CDR3 in DNA: TGTGCCAGCAGTTTTCAACAGGGGGCAAATTCACCCCTCCACTTT.

J is TRBJ2-3 and V is TRBV4-2, with D possibly TRBD2 on 6 matching bases. The V end lost 1 base, the J end lost 1 base, and 12 bases lay between the germline ends. The CDR3 spans 16 residues. CDR1 LGHNA and CDR2 YNFKEQ come from the germline V gene. CDR3 residues: CASSQVSQRGTDTQYF. The CDR3 DNA sequence: TGTGCCAGCAGCCAAGTTAGTCAGCGGGGCACAGATACGCAGTATTTT.

The rearrangement joins TRBV7-6 to TRBJ1-4, with D unresolved. The CDR3 consists of 13 residues. The germline gives CDR1 SGHVS, CDR2 FNYEAQ. Trimming left V 0 bases short and J 8 bases short, with 7 bases between. The CDR3 sequence: CASSLAAREKLFF. For the CDR3, the DNA is TGTGCCAGCAGCTTAGCCGCGAGAGAAAAACTGTTTTTT.

As for this clone: Other DNA sequences in the sample encode the same CDR3. The rearrangement uses TRBV4-2 and TRBJ1-2, with D possibly being TRBD1 (6 bases). V shed 0 bases and J shed 7 bases, with 15 bases lying between them. This CDR3 is 15 amino acids long. The germline V gene encodes CDR1 LGHNA and CDR2 YNFKEQ. The CDR3, as DNA: TGTGCCAGCAGCCAAGAGGACAGACCCATGGGTGGCTACACCTTC. Encoded protein: CASSQEDRPMGGYTF.

The genes are TRBV6-5 and TRBJ2-3; D gene uncertain. Trimming removed 7 bases at V and 2 bases at J, with 13 bases between. The CDR3 extends over 14 amino acids. Germline V gene lookup returns CDR1 MNHEY and CDR2 SVGAGI. The CDR3 region has the DNA TGTGCCAGCAAAACGTCGGGTAACACAGATACGCAGTATTTT. As protein: CASKTSGNTDTQYF.

The genes are TRBV5-3 and TRBJ2-3, with 9 bases that match TRBD2. TRBV5-3 is an ORF, with its function uncertain. The CDR3 runs to 16 residues. The junction had 8 bases not matched to a gene; V was cut back by 4 bases and J by 2 bases. Written as DNA, the CDR3 is TGTGCCAGAAGCATCCGGACTAGCGACCCCACAGATACGCAGTATTTT. It codes for CARSIRTSDPTDTQYF.

The chain carries TRBV14 and TRBJ2-1, with TRBD2 identical over 12 bases. The length of the CDR3 is 18 residues. V gave up 5 bases and J gave up 2 bases; unmatched junction bases: 10. Germline V gene sequence: CDR1 SGHDN, CDR2 FVKESK. The CDR3 bases are TGTGCCAGCAGCACGCGTCGGACTAGCGGGGTCACCTACAATGAGCAGTTCTTC. Its protein is CASSTRRTSGVTYNEQFF.

The V and J genes are TRBV19 and TRBJ2-3; D call uncertain. The germline CDR1 and CDR2 sequences are LNHDA and SQIVND (reference sequence). The V gene lost 7 bases and the J gene lost 0 bases, with 8 bases spanning the gap. This CDR3 is built from 13 residues. CDR3 coding DNA: TGTGCCAGTAAACACGGGAGCACAGATACGCAGTATTTT. Encoded protein: CASKHGSTDTQYF.

The gene calls are TRBV7-7 and TRBJ1-4; 7 bases fit TRBD1. This CDR3 has 15 amino acids. Trimming removed 3 bases from V and 5 bases from J; junction bases left unmatched: 6. In germline, CDR1 is SSHAT, CDR2 FNYEAQ (reference sequence). CDR3 coding DNA: TGTGCCAGCAGCTTGACTTCAGGGGGGAATGAAAAACTGTTTTTT. This codes for CASSLTSGGNEKLFF. The full variable domain, rest sourced from reference TRBV7-7 and TRBJ1-4, is GAGVSQSPRYKVTKRGQDVTLRCDPISSHATLYWYQQALGQGPEFLTYFNYEAQPDKSGLPSDRFSAERPEGSISTLTIQRTEQRDSAMYRCASSLTSGGNEKLFFGSGTQLSVL.

Here the CDR3 reads CARATGGAGGYTF. The CDR3, as DNA: TGTGCCAGGGCCACTGGGGGCGCGGGTGGCTACACCTTC. This chain uses TRBV28 with TRBJ1-2; maybe TRBD1 (6 bases). In germline, CDR1 is MDHEN, CDR2 SYDVKM. The CDR3 loop spans 13 amino acids. Trimming took off 9 bases at V and 7 bases at J, with 18 bases between the two ends.

V usage is TRBV7-2 and J usage is TRBJ2-1, with D possibly being TRBD1 (5 bases). Germline CDR1 is SGHTA and CDR2 is FQGNSA. This CDR3 is 15 amino acids long. The V end lost 4 bases, the J end lost 3 bases, and 13 bases lay between the germline ends. The CDR3 loop is CASSSSTVGYNEQFF. In nucleotides, the CDR3 is TGTGCCAGCAGCTCCTCGACAGTGGGCTACAATGAGCAGTTCTTC. The variable domain in full, completed from reference TRBV7-2 and TRBJ2-1, reads GAGVSQSPSNKVTEKGKDVELRCDPISGHTALYWYRQSLGQGLEFLIYFQGNSAPDKSGLPSDRFSAERTGGSVSTLTIQRTQQEDSAVYLCASSSSTVGYNEQFFGPGTRLTVL.

The rearrangement links TRBV5-4 to TRBJ2-7, with TRBD2 matching 7 bases. With V trimmed by 0 bases and J by 1 base, 10 bases remained unmatched. The CDR3 is made up of 17 amino acids. Looked up from germline, CDR1 is SGHNT and CDR2 is YYREEE (reference sequence). The CDR3 protein is CASSLGAVGGRSYEQYF. CDR3 nucleotides: TGTGCCAGCAGCTTGGGGGCTGTGGGCGGGAGATCCTACGAGCAGTACTTC.

CDR3 coding DNA: TGTGCCAGCAGCCAACGAACCCTAGCGGGAGTCTACAATGAGCAGTTCTTC. This gives the protein CASSQRTLAGVYNEQFF. The J gene is TRBJ2-1, the V gene TRBV21-1; the D call in the table, TRBD2, was not verified against the DNA. TRBV21-1 corresponds to a pseudogene. This CDR3 is built from 17 residues.

V usage is TRBV6-1 and J usage is TRBJ2-3; the D gene could be TRBD1 or TRBD2 (6 bases each). Germline V gene data show CDR1 as MNHNS and CDR2 as SASEGT. The CDR3 has 13 amino acids. The CDR3 spells CAIGGHSTDTQYF. For the CDR3, the DNA is TGTGCAATCGGGGGACACAGCACAGATACGCAGTATTTT.

Comments on this clone: Other DNA sequences within the sample encode an identical CDR3. This chain joins TRBV29-1 and TRBJ2-7, with no clear D. The CDR3 has 11 amino acids. Germline V gene lookup returns CDR1 SQVTM and CDR2 ANQGSEA. The germline V and J ends were trimmed by 1 base and 3 bases, with 4 bases remaining between them. The CDR3 DNA sequence: TGCAGCGTTGAAGGGAGCTACGAGCAGTACTTC. This codes for CSVEGSYEQYF.

V and J are TRBV6-1 and TRBJ1-3, with D uncertain. The CDR3 is 12 residues long. Germline loops: CDR1 MNHNS, CDR2 SASEGT. Between the trimmed V and J ends, which lost 6 bases and 4 bases, there was a span of 7 bases. Here the CDR3 reads CASSAQGNTIYF. CDR3 DNA: TGTGCCAGCAGCGCACAGGGAAACACCATATATTTT.

This clone was seen a handful of times. This rearrangement joins TRBV6-5 to TRBJ1-4; D is unclear. CDR1 is MNHEY and CDR2 is SVGAGI in the germline V gene. Deletions cut 5 bases from V and 8 bases from J, with 15 bases between. This CDR3 contains 14 residues. This chain's CDR3 is CASSESSSNEKLFF. The CDR3 DNA sequence: TGTGCCAGCAGTGAAAGTTCGTCGAACGAAAAACTGTTTTTT.

The chain carries TRBV11-3 and TRBJ2-1; possibly TRBD2 for D (5 bases). Germline CDR1 and CDR2: SGHNT and YENEEA. The CDR3 is made up of 13 amino acids. Trimming pared 1 base from V and 15 bases from J, leaving 16 bases between. This chain's CDR3 is CASSLGGQLGMFF. CDR3 sequence (DNA): TGTGCCAGCAGCTTAGGCGGGCAGCTAGGGATGTTCTTC.

Concerning this clone itself: Germline is not matched at one junction end, which may reflect a read error. V gene TRBV2 combines with J gene TRBJ2-2; 7 nucleotides agree with TRBD2. Per germline, CDR1 SNHLY and CDR2 FYNNEI. CDR3 length equals 14 residues. The CDR3 nucleotides are TGTGCCAGTAGTGGACTAGAGTACACCGGGGAGCTGTTTTTT. Residues: CASSGLEYTGELFF.

The gene calls are TRBV7-9 and TRBJ2-5, with TRBD1 matching over 9 bases. The CDR3 loop spans 14 amino acids. Looked up from germline, CDR1 is SEHNR and CDR2 is FQNEAQ (reference sequence). Germline trimming cut 1 base from V and 4 bases from J; bases unmatched to any gene: 1. The CDR3 here is CASSLGDRVETQYF. CDR3 nucleotide sequence: TGTGCCAGCAGCTTAGGGGACAGGGTAGAGACCCAGTACTTC.